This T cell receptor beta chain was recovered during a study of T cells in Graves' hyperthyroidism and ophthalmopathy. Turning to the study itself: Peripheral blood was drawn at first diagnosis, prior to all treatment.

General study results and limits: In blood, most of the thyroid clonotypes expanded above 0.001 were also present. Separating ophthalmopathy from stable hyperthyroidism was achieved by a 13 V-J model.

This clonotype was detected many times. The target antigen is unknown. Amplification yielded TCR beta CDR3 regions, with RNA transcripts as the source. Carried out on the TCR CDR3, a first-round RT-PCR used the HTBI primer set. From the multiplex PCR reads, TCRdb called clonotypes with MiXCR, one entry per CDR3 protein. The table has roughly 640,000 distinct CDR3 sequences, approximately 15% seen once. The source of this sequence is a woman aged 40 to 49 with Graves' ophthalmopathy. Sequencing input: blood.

The chain's CDR3 is CASSRGRDTEAFF. The CDR3 DNA follows: TGTGCCAGCTCCAGGGGAAGGGACACTGAAGCTTTCTTT. V usage is TRBV18 and J usage is TRBJ1-1, with D possibly matching TRBD1 (6 bases). V was shortened by 6 bases and J by 3 bases, with 11 bases between the two germline ends. The CDR3 length is 13 residues. Germline loops: CDR1 KGHSH, CDR2 LQKENI.